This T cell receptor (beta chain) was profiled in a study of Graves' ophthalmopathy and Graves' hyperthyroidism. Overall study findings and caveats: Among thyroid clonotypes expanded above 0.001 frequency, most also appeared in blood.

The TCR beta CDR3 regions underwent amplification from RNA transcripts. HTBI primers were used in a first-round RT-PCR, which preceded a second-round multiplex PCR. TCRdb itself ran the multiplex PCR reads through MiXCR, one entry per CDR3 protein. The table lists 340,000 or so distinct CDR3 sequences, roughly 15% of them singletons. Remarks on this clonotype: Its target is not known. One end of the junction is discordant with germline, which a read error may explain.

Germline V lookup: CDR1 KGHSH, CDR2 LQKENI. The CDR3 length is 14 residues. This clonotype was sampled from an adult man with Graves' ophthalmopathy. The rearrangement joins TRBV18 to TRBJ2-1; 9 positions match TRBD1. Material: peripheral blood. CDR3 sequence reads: CASSYGQGINEQIF. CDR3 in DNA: TGTGCCAGCTCATACGGACAGGGGATCAATGAGCAGATCTTC.